What follows are 25 T cell receptor beta chains derived from one specimen sequenced in a study of identical twins. TCRdb re-derived calls from the 5' RACE reads in MiXCR, one entry per CDR3 protein. This table holds about 530,000 distinct CDR3 sequences, around 15% found once. These data were likewise used in another study, on yellow fever vaccine responses in identical twins.

Input material: CD4+ T cells sorted from blood. The origin of the receptors is a young woman in good health.

There are a few counts of this clonotype. The chain is built from TRBV12-3 or TRBV12-4 and TRBJ2-3; 8 positions agree with TRBD2. The length of the CDR3 is 16 residues. V lost 2 bases to trimming and J lost 3 bases; unmatched junction nucleotides: 7. This CDR3 is CASSLRGGGATDTQYF. In DNA form, the CDR3 reads TGTGCCAGCAGTTTACGGGGGGGTGGGGCGACAGATACGCAGTATTTT.

The rearrangement joins TRBV7-2 to TRBJ2-5; possibly TRBD1 for D (6 bases). This CDR3 region has 15 residues. V gave up 5 bases and J gave up 5 bases, with 18 bases separating them. In germline, CDR1 is SGHTA, CDR2 FQGNSA. CDR3 residues: CASSPYRAKRETQYF. For the CDR3, the DNA is TGTGCCAGCAGCCCCTACAGGGCGAAGCGGGAGACCCAGTACTTC.

The chain recombines TRBV3-1 with TRBJ2-7, with 12 bases aligning to TRBD2. This CDR3 is built from 15 residues. Germline values: CDR1 LGHDT, CDR2 YNNKEL (reference sequence). The trim removed 4 bases at V and 3 bases at J, leaving 4 bases unmatched. CDR3 nucleotide sequence: TGTGCCAGCAGCCCTCGGACTAGCGGGAACTACGAGCAGTACTTC. Translating it yields CASSPRTSGNYEQYF.

This clonotype came up a few times. CDR3 DNA sequence: TGTGCCAGCAGCGAAGTCGGCAGGGACTACACCTTC. Translation gives CASSEVGRDYTF. The rearrangement uses TRBV7-9 and TRBJ1-2; tentatively, D is TRBD1 (5 bases). Trimming took off 5 bases at V and 10 bases at J, with 14 bases between the two ends. Germline V lookup: CDR1 SEHNR, CDR2 FQNEAQ (reference sequence). The CDR3 covers 12 residues.

This clonotype was found a few times. This rearrangement joins TRBV20-1 to TRBJ2-3, with 8 bases identical to TRBD1. Germline V gene data show CDR1 as DFQATT and CDR2 as SNEGSKA (reference sequence). Germline trimming cut 6 bases from V and 10 bases from J; bases unmatched to any gene: 12. CDR3 length: 13 amino acids. This chain's CDR3 is CSARRQGFGAQYF. The CDR3 nucleotides read TGCAGTGCGCGTAGACAGGGGTTTGGAGCGCAGTATTTT.

This clonotype has more than one count but fewer than ten. The chain links TRBV3-1 to TRBJ1-4; D gene unclear. Germline CDR1 and CDR2: LGHDT and YNNKEL (reference sequence). This CDR3 is built from 12 residues. Trimming took off 2 bases at V and 4 bases at J, with 2 bases between the two ends. For the CDR3, the DNA is TGTGCCAGCAGCCAACGTAATGAAAAACTGTTTTTT. Residues: CASSQRNEKLFF.

J is TRBJ2-7 and V is TRBV5-1; TRBD2 matches 7 bases. The CDR3 has 16 amino acids. Germline assignment: CDR1 SGHRS and CDR2 YFSETQ. J gave up 2 bases and V 3 bases, and 11 bases lay outside the gene matches. CDR3 loop: CASSSDITSETYEQYV. CDR3 nucleotide sequence: TGCGCCAGCAGCTCGGACATAACTAGCGAAACCTACGAGCAGTACGTC.

This clonotype was seen a handful of times. This chain links TRBV11-2 with TRBJ2-1; unclear D gene. The CDR3 is 17 residues long. Trimming cost V 1 base and J 0 bases, with 13 bases left between them. The V gene's germline CDR1 is SGHAT and CDR2 FQNNGV. CDR3 region: CASSLVRYFSSYNEQFF. The CDR3 DNA is TGTGCCAGCAGCTTAGTACGCTATTTTAGCTCCTACAATGAGCAGTTCTTC.

The V and J genes are TRBV5-6 and TRBJ2-1, with 8 nucleotides matching TRBD1. The V and J ends lost 3 bases and 0 bases, in that order; junction bases with no gene match: 2. The length of the CDR3 is 15 residues. Germline CDR1 SGHDT, CDR2 YYEEEE. The CDR3 reads CASSYDRGSYNEQFF. The CDR3 nucleotides read TGTGCCAGCAGCTACGACAGGGGCTCCTACAATGAGCAGTTCTTC.

This chain uses TRBV9 with TRBJ2-7; D is ambiguous. Per the germline V gene, CDR1 is SGDLS and CDR2 is YYNGEE. The germline V and J ends were trimmed by 6 bases and 3 bases, with 19 bases remaining between them. The length of the CDR3 is 15 residues. CDR3 nucleotide sequence: TGTGCCAGCAACCTACTACCAGATTTCCTCTACGAGCAGTACGTC. As protein: CASNLLPDFLYEQYV.

The V gene is TRBV20-1, the J gene TRBJ1-1; 10 nucleotides line up with TRBD1. There are 15 residues in the CDR3. The germline V gene encodes CDR1 DFQATT and CDR2 SNEGSKA (reference sequence). The junction had 7 bases not matched to a gene; V was cut back by 3 bases and J by 3 bases. CDR3 DNA: TGCAGTGCTAGGCACTCCGGGACAGGGGACACTGAAGCTTTCTTT. Protein: CSARHSGTGDTEAFF.

V usage is TRBV5-6 and J usage is TRBJ2-1; no reliable D call. This CDR3 has 14 amino acids. V lost 0 bases to trimming and J lost 6 bases, with 10 bases between them. Germline V gene lookup returns CDR1 SGHDT and CDR2 YYEEEE. CDR3 sequence: CASSLVKPSNEQFF. The DNA of the CDR3 is TGTGCCAGCAGCTTGGTTAAGCCCTCCAATGAGCAGTTCTTC.

This clonotype was detected a few times. CDR3 nucleotides: TGTGCCAGGACCTTAGCGGGGAGCTCCTACGAGCAGTACTTC. This gives the protein CARTLAGSSYEQYF. This chain links TRBV19 with TRBJ2-7; TRBD2 agrees at 8 bases. V shed 9 bases and J 0 bases; nucleotides not matched to a gene: 7. The CDR3 length is 14 residues. Germline assignment: CDR1 LNHDA and CDR2 SQIVND (reference sequence).

The chain is built from TRBV27 and TRBJ2-3, with D perhaps given as TRBD1 or TRBD2 (5 bases each). V lost 6 bases and J lost 3, with 22 bases in between. The CDR3 covers 17 residues. Germline V gene sequence: CDR1 MNHEY, CDR2 SMNVEV (reference sequence). The CDR3 nucleotides are TGTGCCAGCAGCGGAGGCACCGGGACGCTGGGAACAGATACGCAGTATTTT. Translated: CASSGGTGTLGTDTQYF.

This clonotype was picked up a small number of times. This chain connects TRBV3-1 to TRBJ2-3, with D possibly matching TRBD1 (6 bases). Germline V lookup: CDR1 LGHDT, CDR2 YNNKEL (reference sequence). The CDR3 totals 15 residues. The V and J ends lost 1 base and 0 bases respectively, with 8 bases between them. CDR3: CASSQGQVSTDTQYF. DNA for the CDR3: TGTGCCAGCAGCCAAGGACAGGTTAGCACAGATACGCAGTATTTT.

The V and J genes are TRBV12-3 or TRBV12-4 and TRBJ2-1, with D maybe TRBD2 (5 bases). The V gene lost 2 bases and the J gene lost 5 bases, with 16 bases spanning the gap. This CDR3 has 16 residues. The CDR3: CASSLKASSTHNEQFF. CDR3 nucleotides: TGTGCCAGCAGTTTAAAGGCTAGCAGTACGCACAATGAGCAGTTCTTC.

This clonotype was detected a few times. The chain joins TRBV4-2 to TRBJ1-4; D is possibly TRBD1 (6 bases). The germline gives CDR1 LGHNA, CDR2 YNFKEQ. The CDR3 contains 15 residues. The V and J ends lost 0 bases and 7 bases respectively, with 12 bases between them. The CDR3 loop is CASSQEGASGEKLFF. The CDR3 nucleotides read TGTGCCAGCAGCCAAGAGGGGGCGTCTGGTGAAAAACTGTTTTTT.

This clonotype was picked up a small number of times. The chain recombines TRBV7-9 with TRBJ1-2; no reliable D call. Trimming removed 0 bases at V and 4 bases at J, with 12 bases between. This CDR3 has 15 residues. Germline V gives CDR1 SEHNR, CDR2 FQNEAQ (reference sequence). The CDR3 here is CASSLAGRPSYGYTF. In DNA, the CDR3 is TGTGCCAGCAGCTTAGCGGGCCGCCCCTCCTATGGCTACACCTTC.

This clonotype has more than one count but fewer than ten. This chain connects TRBV14 to TRBJ2-2; D is perhaps TRBD2 (7 bases). V was cut by 0 bases and J by 0 bases, with 14 bases left in between. Looked up from germline, CDR1 is SGHDN and CDR2 is FVKESK. The CDR3 is 18 amino acids. The CDR3 loop is CASSQEIGGLPNTGELFF. CDR3 in DNA: TGTGCCAGCAGCCAAGAGATCGGGGGGCTCCCGAACACCGGGGAGCTGTTTTTT.

The V and J genes are TRBV18 and TRBJ2-3; tentative D call: TRBD1 (6 bases). CDR1 KGHSH and CDR2 LQKENI come from the germline V gene. This CDR3 is built from 15 residues. With 3 bases removed from V and 4 bases from J, the gap between germline ends came to 14 bases. The CDR3 sequence: CASSPGASGSDTQYF. The CDR3 DNA follows: TGTGCCAGCTCACCGGGGGCCTCGGGGTCAGATACGCAGTATTTT.

The CDR3 DNA is TGCGCCAGCAGCCAAGATCGTGGGGAGGGGCCCCACAATGAGCAGTTCTTC. It translates to CASSQDRGEGPHNEQFF. The V and J genes are TRBV4-1 and TRBJ2-1; TRBD2 matches at 7 bases. The trim removed 0 bases at V and 5 bases at J, leaving 10 bases unmatched. Looked up from germline, CDR1 is MGHRA and CDR2 is YSYEKL. This CDR3 comprises 17 residues.

This clonotype was picked up a small number of times. V and J are TRBV3-1 and TRBJ2-1; 10 bases fit TRBD2. The CDR3 consists of 18 residues. The V gene's germline CDR1 is LGHDT and CDR2 YNNKEL (reference sequence). V shed 4 bases, J shed 4 bases, and the junction held 13 bases outside the gene matches. The CDR3 here is CASSPRAGGVKGYNEQFF. The CDR3 nucleotides read TGTGCCAGCAGCCCCCGAGCGGGGGGGGTGAAGGGGTACAATGAGCAGTTCTTC.

V and J are TRBV12-3 or TRBV12-4 and TRBJ1-2, with 9 bases matching TRBD1. The CDR3 consists of 13 residues. The V gene end was trimmed by 7 bases and the J gene end by 8 bases; junction bases not matched to a gene: 8. The CDR3 loop reads CASNQQGANGYTF. CDR3 DNA: TGTGCCAGCAACCAACAGGGGGCGAACGGCTACACCTTC.

V is TRBV5-6 and J is TRBJ2-7; 7 bases agree with TRBD1. CDR1 SGHDT and CDR2 YYEEEE come from the germline V gene. The CDR3 runs 14 residues. The V gene end was trimmed by 8 bases and the J gene end by 3 bases; junction bases not matched to a gene: 11. DNA of the CDR3: TGTGCCAGTTTTTCGACAGGGCAGAACTACGAGCAGTACTTC. Its translation: CASFSTGQNYEQYF.

This sequence joins TRBV7-2 and TRBJ2-3; TRBD2 aligns across 8 bases. CDR1 is SGHTA and CDR2 is FQGNSA in the germline V gene. CDR3 length: 15 residues. The V gene end was trimmed by 5 bases and the J gene end by 0 bases; junction bases not matched to a gene: 4. DNA for the CDR3: TGTGCCAGCAGCCTTAGCGGGGTTAGCACAGATACGCAGTATTTT. This translates into CASSLSGVSTDTQYF.